This T cell receptor (beta chain) is from a study of blood T cells in healthy people across ages. Points from the study as a whole: Older age coincided with a roughly linear decline in TCR beta diversity per million T cells. It was held that diversity estimates obtained from one million T cells represented underestimates.

As concerns this clonotype: Its antigen is not identified.

V lost 5 bases and J lost 1, with 13 bases in between. The CDR3 extends over 15 amino acids. Per germline, CDR1 SGHAT and CDR2 FQNNGV. The second PCR ran 7 to 11 cycles with a sample-barcoded 5' primer and J-beta primers. MiXCR, applied by TCRdb to the 5' RACE reads, yields one record per CDR3 protein. The data contain about 2 million distinct CDR3 sequences, around 50% of them seen just once; the ten biggest clones take up roughly 2.1%. The sample was blood. The V gene is TRBV11-2, the J gene TRBJ2-3; perhaps TRBD1 as D (6 bases). This receptor was obtained from a woman in her forties in good health. CDR3 in DNA: TGTGCCAGCAGCCACAGGGTGGTGGGCACAGATACGCAGTATTTT. Amino acids: CASSHRVVGTDTQYF.